The 22 T cell receptor beta chains below come from one sample, sequenced in a study of T-cell memory formation after mild COVID-19. TCRdb reprocessed the 5' RACE reads via MiXCR and lists one record per CDR3 protein. Among 300,000 or so distinct CDR3 sequences listed, under 20% were seen once. The sequencing sample was made of PBMCs or a T cell subset sorted from them (not recorded which). The source is a man younger than 35 who had mild COVID-19 (a few samples of this study predate the infection). Cell type and time point are not known.

This clonotype was seen a handful of times. V gene TRBV5-1 combines with J gene TRBJ1-1; tentative D call: TRBD1 (6 bases). Germline V gene sequence: CDR1 SGHRS, CDR2 YFSETQ. Trimming shortened V by 0 bases and J by 1 base, and 16 bases separated the two germline ends. The CDR3 sequence is 17 residues long. CDR3 DNA: TGCGCCAGCAGCTTGGCCTCCGGGGGCAGCCGGAACACTGAAGCTTTCTTT. It translates to CASSLASGGSRNTEAFF.

The rearrangement links TRBV12-3 or TRBV12-4 to TRBJ2-2, with D uncertain. The CDR3 contains 14 residues. Trimming cost V 3 bases and J 6 bases, with 11 bases left between them. CDR3 sequence reads: CASSFIEVAGELFF. The DNA of the CDR3 is TGTGCCAGCAGTTTCATTGAGGTGGCCGGGGAGCTGTTTTTT.

The chain has TRBV6-6 and TRBJ1-2; D is uncertain. Germline assignment: CDR1 MNHNY and CDR2 SVGAGI (reference sequence). V gave up 2 bases and J gave up 3 bases, with 13 bases separating them. CDR3 length: 15 residues. CDR3 protein: CASSYDPTIDYGYTF. The CDR3 DNA follows: TGTGCCAGCAGTTACGACCCGACTATCGACTATGGCTACACCTTC.

This clonotype was recorded a few times. The chain joins TRBV6-6 to TRBJ1-2, with D hard to call. V gave up 0 bases and J gave up 3 bases, with 14 bases separating them. Germline-derived CDR1 and CDR2 are MNHNY and SVGAGI (reference sequence). The CDR3 totals 16 residues. CDR3 amino acids: CASSYSPRMGYYGYTF. CDR3 bases: TGTGCCAGCAGTTACTCCCCGCGCATGGGATACTATGGCTACACCTTC.

The J gene is TRBJ2-2, the V gene TRBV20-1; a possible D gene is TRBD1 (6 bases). CDR1 is DFQATT and CDR2 is SNEGSKA in the germline V gene (reference sequence). The CDR3 is made up of 14 amino acids. V was clipped by 6 bases and J by 3 bases, with 14 bases between them. In DNA, the CDR3 is TGCAGTGCCCCAAGACAGGCCGACACCGGGGAGCTGTTTTTT. It yields the protein CSAPRQADTGELFF.

The chain carries TRBV5-1 and TRBJ1-2; D possibly corresponds to TRBD1 (6 bases). V was pared by 0 bases and J by 4 bases, with 16 bases between. The germline CDR1 and CDR2 sequences are SGHRS and YFSETQ. The CDR3 sequence is 16 residues long. CDR3 residues: CASSLAYRDEGYGYTF. In nucleotides, the CDR3 is TGCGCCAGCAGCTTGGCCTACAGGGATGAGGGCTATGGCTACACCTTC.

The CDR3 reads CASSLTGNEQYF. The CDR3 region has the DNA TGTGCCAGCAGCTTGACAGGGAACGAGCAGTACTTC. The chain is built from TRBV7-9 and TRBJ2-7; 7 bases are a match to TRBD1. Unmatched junction bases numbered 1, after V lost 3 bases and J lost 5 bases. CDR3 length: 12 residues. Germline V CDR1 and CDR2: SEHNR, FQNEAQ (reference sequence).

This clonotype was seen only a few times. The rearrangement links TRBV20-1 to TRBJ1-2, with 12 bases aligning to TRBD1. Germline CDR1 DFQATT, CDR2 SNEGSKA (reference sequence). After removal of 3 bases from V and 7 bases from J, the junction contained 6 bases not matched to a gene. The CDR3 covers 14 residues. CDR3 residues: CSARGDRGLGGYTF. The CDR3 bases are TGCAGTGCTAGGGGGGACAGGGGGCTTGGTGGCTACACCTTC.

This rearrangement joins TRBV5-4 to TRBJ1-5; D is uncertain. This CDR3 contains 12 residues. CDR1 is SGHNT and CDR2 is YYREEE in the germline V gene (reference sequence). Trimming stripped 4 bases from V and 4 bases from J, with 6 bases between. The CDR3 bases are TGTGCCAGCAGCGGGCCTAATCAGCCCCAGCATTTT. Translated: CASSGPNQPQHF.

This clonotype was seen more than once but under ten times. The genes are TRBV4-3 and TRBJ2-2, with TRBD2 matching over 7 bases. This CDR3 is 15 amino acids long. Unmatched junction bases numbered 4, after V lost 0 bases and J lost 6 bases. Germline V CDR1 and CDR2: LGHNA, YSLEER. CDR3 nucleotide sequence: TGCGCCAGCAGCCAAGATGGCGGGGGATCCGGGGAGCTGTTTTTT. Residues: CASSQDGGGSGELFF.

This clonotype was counted between two and nine times. This chain links TRBV3-1 with TRBJ1-1; the match to TRBD1 covers 11 bases. The germline V gene encodes CDR1 LGHDT and CDR2 YNNKEL (reference sequence). This CDR3 is built from 14 residues. V shed 5 bases, J shed 4 bases, and the junction held 3 bases outside the gene matches. The CDR3 DNA reads as TGTGCCAGCAGCTCCGGGACAGGGGGCACTGAAGCTTTCTTT. Encoded protein: CASSSGTGGTEAFF.

This clonotype was observed a handful of times. J is TRBJ2-5 and V is TRBV2; maybe TRBD2 (5 bases). Trimming pared 6 bases from V and 4 bases from J, leaving 12 bases between. The CDR3 is 13 residues long. Germline CDR1 is SNHLY and CDR2 is FYNNEI. The CDR3 reads CASRLLVRETQYF. CDR3 bases: TGTGCCAGCAGACTACTAGTCCGAGAGACCCAGTACTTC.

This clonotype was recorded at least ten times. V and J are TRBV6-2 or TRBV6-3 and TRBJ2-1; 9 positions agree with TRBD1. Germline CDR1 and CDR2: MNHEY and SVGEGT. This CDR3 is 14 amino acids long. The junction had 4 bases not matched to a gene; V was cut back by 4 bases and J by 6 bases. Here the CDR3 DNA reads TGTGCCAGCAGTTCCGGGACAGGGATCAATGAGCAGTTCTTC. It yields the protein CASSSGTGINEQFF.

This clonotype has ten or more counts. The chain carries TRBV27 and TRBJ2-7; tentative D call: TRBD1 (5 bases). Germline V CDR1 and CDR2: MNHEY, SMNVEV (reference sequence). Trimming stripped 5 bases from V and 5 bases from J, with 13 bases between. The CDR3 covers 13 residues. The CDR3 DNA reads as TGTGCCAGCAGTCCACCCGGCAGGGACGAGCAGTACTTC. Amino acid sequence: CASSPPGRDEQYF.

The chain has TRBV7-9 and TRBJ2-6; D is unclear. This CDR3 is 14 amino acids long. V lost 4 bases and J lost 0, with 4 bases in between. Germline CDR1 SEHNR, CDR2 FQNEAQ (reference sequence). CDR3 region: CASSWPSGANVLTF. In DNA, the CDR3 is TGTGCCAGCAGCTGGCCCTCTGGGGCCAACGTCCTGACTTTC. The variable domain in full, completed from reference TRBV7-9 and TRBJ2-6, reads DTGVSQNPRHKITKRGQNVTFRCDPISEHNRLYWYRQTLGQGPEFLTYFQNEAQLEKSRLLSDRFSAERPKGSFSTLEIQRTEQGDSAMYLCASSWPSGANVLTFGAGSRLTVL.

The J gene is TRBJ2-4, the V gene TRBV7-3, with D perhaps matching TRBD2 (5 bases). Between the trimmed V and J ends, which lost 4 bases and 7 bases, there was a span of 26 bases. The CDR3 covers 18 residues. Looked up from germline, CDR1 is SGHTA and CDR2 is FQGTGA. Here the CDR3 reads CASSSINPPPGKVNIQYF. The CDR3 nucleotides read TGTGCCAGCAGCTCCATTAACCCTCCCCCCGGGAAGGTGAACATTCAGTACTTC.

The rearrangement joins TRBV6-2 or TRBV6-3 to TRBJ1-6, with D possibly matching TRBD1 (5 bases). Germline CDR1 reads MNHEY; CDR2 reads SVGEGT. The CDR3 extends over 12 amino acids. Trimming shortened V by 9 bases and J by 11 bases, and 14 bases separated the two germline ends. The CDR3, as DNA: TGTGCCAGTAACCGGGGGTACCCACCCCTCCACTTT. Residues: CASNRGYPPLHF.

The V call is TRBV7-2, the J call TRBJ2-1, with D possibly called TRBD1 or TRBD2 (5 bases each). Trimming removed 4 bases from V and 10 bases from J, with 11 bases in between. Looked up from germline, CDR1 is SGHTA and CDR2 is FQGNSA. The CDR3 extends over 12 amino acids. CDR3 sequence: CASSSRDREQFF. In DNA form, the CDR3 reads TGTGCCAGCAGCTCCAGGGACCGGGAGCAGTTCTTC.

This clonotype was seen at least ten times. This chain links TRBV6-5 with TRBJ1-2; D is uncertain. V lost 6 bases, J lost 5 bases, and 13 bases lay in between. CDR3 length: 13 residues. Germline CDR1 reads MNHEY; CDR2 reads SVGAGI. CDR3 in DNA: TGTGCCAGCAGGCCCAGAGCCAGTTATGGCTACACCTTC. Its protein is CASRPRASYGYTF.

This clonotype has only a few counts. This chain joins TRBV25-1 and TRBJ2-7, with unresolved D. The germline V and J ends were trimmed by 8 bases and 4 bases, with 18 bases remaining between them. Germline assignment: CDR1 MGHDK and CDR2 SYGVNS. This CDR3 has 14 amino acids. CDR3 in amino acids: CASAPSLRSYEQYF. As DNA, the CDR3 is TGTGCCAGCGCGCCCAGTCTTCGGTCGTACGAGCAGTACTTC.

This clonotype was seen more than once but under ten times. The chain uses TRBV5-5 and TRBJ1-5; TRBD1 is a possible D gene (6 bases). The germline gives CDR1 SGHKS, CDR2 YYEKEE (reference sequence). Trimming took 2 bases from V and 0 from J, leaving 12 bases between them. This CDR3 has 16 amino acids. In DNA, the CDR3 is TGTGCCAGCAGCTTACAGGGTGGGGGTAGCAATCAGCCCCAGCATTTT. This codes for CASSLQGGGSNQPQHF.

The rearrangement joins TRBV6-5 to TRBJ1-1, with a weak D call TRBD1 (5 bases). The germline gives CDR1 MNHEY, CDR2 SVGAGI. The CDR3 runs 13 residues. V lost 2 bases and J lost 6, with 10 bases in between. CDR3: CASSYGRGAEAFF. CDR3 bases: TGTGCCAGCAGTTACGGTAGGGGTGCTGAAGCTTTCTTT.